This T cell receptor beta chain was captured in a study of vaccination effects on CD4 cells after COVID-19. Whole-study findings and limits: Sampling in the study covered few convalescent patients and included no early post-infection timepoints.

Some clones are missing from TCRdb's copy, which holds only in-frame ones; the method was immunoSEQ multiplex PCR. This table has roughly 50,000 clones, approximately 75% appearing once. ViraFEST used viral peptide pools to expand antigen-specific CD4+ T cells before sequencing. With more than 9 days of culture completed, CD4+ T cells were isolated. The healthy vaccine recipients, who had no prior SARS-CoV-2 infection, showed negative nucleocapsid antibodies. V lost 4 bases, J lost 8 bases, and 5 bases stayed unmatched. Germline assignment: CDR1 SGDLS and CDR2 YYNGEE. This CDR3 region has 13 residues. This clone has only a few counts. Its antigen is as yet unknown.

The V call is TRBV9, the J call TRBJ1-2; TRBD1 matches at 10 bases. This TCR was sampled from a human donor who received a COVID-19 vaccine. The starting material was CD4+ T cells from PBMCs cultured with HCoV-OC43 spike peptides, obtained before COVID-19 vaccination. As for subset: HCoV-OC43 spike overlapping peptide pool stimulation. The CDR3 DNA reads TGTGCCAGCAGCACTAAGACAGGGGGCGGCTACACCTTC. Its protein is CASSTKTGGGYTF.